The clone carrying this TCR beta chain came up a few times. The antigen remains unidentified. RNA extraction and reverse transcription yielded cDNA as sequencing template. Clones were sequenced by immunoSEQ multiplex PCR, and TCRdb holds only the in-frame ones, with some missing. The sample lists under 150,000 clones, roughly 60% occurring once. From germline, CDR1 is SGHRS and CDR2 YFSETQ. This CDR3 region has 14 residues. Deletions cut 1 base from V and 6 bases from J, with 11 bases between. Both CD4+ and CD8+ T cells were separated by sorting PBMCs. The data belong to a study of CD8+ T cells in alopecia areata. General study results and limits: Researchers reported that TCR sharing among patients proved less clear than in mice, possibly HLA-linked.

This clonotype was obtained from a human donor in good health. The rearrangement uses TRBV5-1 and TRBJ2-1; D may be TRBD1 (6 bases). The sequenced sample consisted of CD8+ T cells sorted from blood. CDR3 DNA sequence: TGCGCCAGCAGCTTGACAGGGACACTCAATGAGCAGTTCTTC. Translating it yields CASSLTGTLNEQFF.